The 15 T cell receptor beta chains below were found in one sample sequenced in a study of blood T cell repertoires in COVID-19. Measured with immunoSEQ multiplex PCR; TCRdb has only the in-frame clones, and not every one. The repertoire consists of a few hundred thousand clones, with about nine tenths occurring once and the leading ten covering less than 2%. Specimen: PBMCs or T cells enriched from blood (not recorded which). The receptors stem from a man aged 35-49 years who had recovered from COVID-19.

The V and J genes are TRBV7-2 and TRBJ1-1; maybe TRBD1 (5 bases). Germline V CDR1 and CDR2: SGHTA, FQGNSA. V was shortened by 1 base and J by 3 bases, with 18 bases between the two germline ends. This CDR3 is built from 17 residues. The CDR3, as DNA: TGTGCCAGCAGCTTAGTACCCCAGGGCCGGGGGGACACTGAAGCTTTCTTT. It is translated as CASSLVPQGRGDTEAFF.

The chain carries TRBV28 and TRBJ2-3; D ambiguous. The CDR3 has 15 residues. Germline V gives CDR1 MDHEN, CDR2 SYDVKM. V was clipped by 1 base and J by 4 bases, with 12 bases between them. In DNA form, the CDR3 reads TGTGCCAGCAGTTTATATCTGCGGAGACCAGATACGCAGTATTTT. It yields the protein CASSLYLRRPDTQYF.

CDR3 residues: CASSPSTSSYNEQFF. The CDR3 DNA is TGTGCCAGCAGCCCCTCCACGAGCTCCTACAATGAGCAGTTCTTC. The gene calls are TRBV7-3 and TRBJ2-1; no clear D gene. Germline CDR1 reads SGHTA; CDR2 reads FQGTGA. The CDR3 covers 15 residues. Trimming took off 5 bases at V and 0 bases at J, with 11 bases between the two ends.

This chain connects TRBV28 to TRBJ1-2; 7 nucleotides line up with TRBD1. This CDR3 region has 16 residues. J was trimmed by 7 bases and V by 5 bases; bases with no gene match: 16. Germline CDR1 and CDR2: MDHEN and SYDVKM. The CDR3 DNA reads as TGTGCCAGCAGTCCCACAGCGGCAGGGGGGACGGGTGGCTACACCTTC. Translated: CASSPTAAGGTGGYTF.

CDR3 nucleotide sequence: TGTGCCAGCAGCTTAGCAGGGTACACCACTGAAGCTTTCTTT. Amino acids: CASSLAGYTTEAFF. The V call is TRBV5-4, the J call TRBJ1-1; D perhaps matches TRBD1 (5 bases). V was clipped by 2 bases and J by 4 bases, with 12 bases between them. The CDR3 has 14 amino acids. Germline CDR1 SGHNT, CDR2 YYREEE (reference sequence).

The rearrangement links TRBV18 to TRBJ2-3; 11 bases match TRBD1. V was clipped by 6 bases and J by 1 base; unmatched bases: 3. Germline CDR1 reads KGHSH; CDR2 reads LQKENI. This CDR3 is 15 amino acids long. CDR3 amino acids: CASSMGQGGTDTQYF. CDR3 coding DNA: TGTGCCAGCTCCATGGGACAGGGGGGCACAGATACGCAGTATTTT.

The chain joins TRBV6-5 to TRBJ1-2; TRBD1 agrees at 8 bases. The J segment lost 8 bases and the V segment lost 6 bases, leaving 8 bases of the junction unmatched. This CDR3 contains 13 residues. Germline CDR1 and CDR2: MNHEY and SVGAGI. The CDR3: CASRTGGRQGYTF. The DNA for the CDR3 is TGTGCCAGCAGAACAGGGGGAAGGCAAGGCTACACCTTC.

The chain uses TRBV2 and TRBJ2-1, with 9 bases identical to TRBD2. J gave up 3 bases and V 4 bases, and 7 bases lay outside the gene matches. Per germline, CDR1 SNHLY and CDR2 FYNNEI. The CDR3 has 16 amino acids. The CDR3 nucleotides are TGTGCCAGCAGTGTCGTTGGAGCGGGGGGCTACAATGAGCAGTTCTTC. Amino acid sequence: CASSVVGAGGYNEQFF.

The V call is TRBV3-1 (or the pseudogene TRBV3-2), the J call TRBJ1-5, with D perhaps TRBD1 (5 bases). Per the germline V gene, CDR1 is LGHDT and CDR2 is YNNKEL (reference sequence). The CDR3 consists of 15 residues. V lost 3 bases and J lost 1, with 10 bases in between. CDR3 amino acids: CASSQDIGSNQPQHF. The CDR3 coding sequence is TGTGCCAGCAGCCAGGACATTGGCAGCAATCAGCCCCAGCATTTT.

The rearrangement joins TRBV2 to TRBJ2-2, with D possibly TRBD2 on 5 matching bases. V was pared by 7 bases and J by 1 base, with 16 bases between. Per the germline V gene, CDR1 is SNHLY and CDR2 is FYNNEI. This CDR3 is 16 amino acids long. The CDR3 here is CASIGVGGRNTGELFF. The CDR3, as DNA: TGTGCCAGCATCGGGGTAGGCGGACGGAACACCGGGGAGCTGTTTTTT.

The V call is TRBV27, the J call TRBJ1-6; the D gene is possibly TRBD1 (5 bases). V lost 0 bases and J 0 bases, leaving 12 bases between the germline ends. From germline, CDR1 is MNHEY and CDR2 SMNVEV (reference sequence). The CDR3 runs 18 residues. CDR3 region: CASSLSWGRSSYNSPLHF. For the CDR3, the DNA is TGTGCCAGCAGTTTATCGTGGGGGAGGAGCTCCTATAATTCACCCCTCCACTTT.

The chain links TRBV24-1 to TRBJ2-7, with 9 bases that match TRBD2. The V and J ends lost 7 bases and 0 bases, in that order; junction bases with no gene match: 6. The germline CDR1 and CDR2 sequences are KGHDR and SFDVKD. This CDR3 region has 15 residues. The CDR3: CATSSAGGSSYEQYF. CDR3 coding DNA: TGTGCCACCAGCAGTGCGGGAGGGAGCTCCTACGAGCAGTACTTC.

This chain links TRBV6-4 with TRBJ1-1; a weak D match, TRBD1 (5 bases). Trimming took off 0 bases at V and 3 bases at J, with 14 bases between the two ends. This CDR3 contains 16 residues. Germline CDR1 reads MRHNA; CDR2 reads SNTAGT. The CDR3 protein is CASSDSFGGSDTEAFF. CDR3 DNA: TGTGCCAGCAGTGACTCGTTCGGGGGTAGTGACACTGAAGCTTTCTTT.

The chain is built from TRBV30 and TRBJ2-3, with a weak D call TRBD2 (5 bases). This CDR3 is built from 14 residues. The V gene lost 1 base and the J gene lost 0 bases, with 8 bases spanning the gap. Germline-derived CDR1 and CDR2 are GTSNPN and SVGIG (reference sequence). The CDR3 DNA reads TGTGCCTGGAGTGGGACTTCTAGCACAGATACGCAGTATTTT. It yields the protein CAWSGTSSTDTQYF. The entire variable domain, with the rest obtained from reference TRBV30 and TRBJ2-3, is as follows: SQTIHQWPATLVQPVGSPLSLECTVEGTSNPNLYWYRQAAGRGLQLLFYSVGIGQISSEVPQNLSASRPQDRQFILSSKKLLLSDSGFYLCAWSGTSSTDTQYFGPGTRLTVL.

This chain uses TRBV3-1 (or the pseudogene TRBV3-2) with TRBJ1-4; TRBD1 aligns across 7 bases. The V segment lost 0 bases and the J segment 4 bases; nucleotides outside the gene matches: 5. The germline V gene has CDR1 LGHDT and CDR2 YNNKEL (reference sequence). This CDR3 spans 16 amino acids. The CDR3 loop is CASSQELAGGNEKLFF. The CDR3 region has the DNA TGTGCCAGCAGCCAAGAACTAGCAGGGGGTAATGAAAAACTGTTTTTT.